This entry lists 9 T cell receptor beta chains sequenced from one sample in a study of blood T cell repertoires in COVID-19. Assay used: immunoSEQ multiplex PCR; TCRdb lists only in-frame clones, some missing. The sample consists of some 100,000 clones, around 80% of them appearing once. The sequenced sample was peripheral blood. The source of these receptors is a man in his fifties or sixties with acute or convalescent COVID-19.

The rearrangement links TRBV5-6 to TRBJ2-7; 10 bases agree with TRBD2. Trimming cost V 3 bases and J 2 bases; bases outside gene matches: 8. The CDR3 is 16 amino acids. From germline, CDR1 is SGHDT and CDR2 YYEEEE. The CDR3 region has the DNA TGTGCCAGCAGCTGGATTAGCGGGGGGACAGCCTACGAGCAGTACTTC. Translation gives CASSWISGGTAYEQYF.

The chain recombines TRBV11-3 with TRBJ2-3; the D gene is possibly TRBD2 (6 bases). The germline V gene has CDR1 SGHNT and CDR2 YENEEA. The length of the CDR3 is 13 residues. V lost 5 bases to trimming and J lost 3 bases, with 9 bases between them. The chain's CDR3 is CASSTGTTDTQYF. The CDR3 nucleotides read TGTGCCAGCAGCACCGGGACTACAGATACGCAGTATTTT.

Here the CDR3 DNA reads TGTGCCAGCAGCTTGGGTGCTACTGTCAACTATGGCTACACCTTC. Amino acids: CASSLGATVNYGYTF. V and J are TRBV5-6 and TRBJ1-2, with D uncertain. Germline CDR1 is SGHDT and CDR2 is YYEEEE. The CDR3 contains 15 residues. Trimming removed 0 bases from V and 2 bases from J, with 11 bases in between.

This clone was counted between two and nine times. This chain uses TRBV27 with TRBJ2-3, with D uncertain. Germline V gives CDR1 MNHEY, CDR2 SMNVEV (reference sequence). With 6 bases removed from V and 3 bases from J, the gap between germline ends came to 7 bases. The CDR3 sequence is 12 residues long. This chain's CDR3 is CASRLSTDTQYF. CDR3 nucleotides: TGTGCCAGCAGGTTGAGTACAGATACGCAGTATTTT.

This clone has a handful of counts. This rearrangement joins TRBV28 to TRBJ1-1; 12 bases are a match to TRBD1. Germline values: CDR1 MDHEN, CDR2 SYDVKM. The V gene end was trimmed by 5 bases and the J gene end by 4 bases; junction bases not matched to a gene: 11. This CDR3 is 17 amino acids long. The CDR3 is CASSRLGTGGSGTEAFF. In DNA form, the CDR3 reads TGTGCCAGCAGTCGGCTGGGGACAGGGGGCTCGGGCACTGAAGCTTTCTTT.

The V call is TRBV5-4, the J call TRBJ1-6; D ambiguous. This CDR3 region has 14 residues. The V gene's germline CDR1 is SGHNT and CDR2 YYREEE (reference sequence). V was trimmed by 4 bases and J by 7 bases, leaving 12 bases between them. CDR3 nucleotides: TGTGCCAGCAGCGGAGGGAGAGGGAATTCACCCCTCCACTTT. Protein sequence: CASSGGRGNSPLHF.

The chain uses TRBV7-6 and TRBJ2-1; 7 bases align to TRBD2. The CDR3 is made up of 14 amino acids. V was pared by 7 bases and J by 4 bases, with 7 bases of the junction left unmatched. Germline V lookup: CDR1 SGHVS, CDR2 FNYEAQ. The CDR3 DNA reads TGTGCCAGCACCCTAGGGACTACGTACAATGAGCAGTTCTTC. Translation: CASTLGTTYNEQFF. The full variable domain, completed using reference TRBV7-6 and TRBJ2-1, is GAGVSQSPRYKVTKRGQDVALRCDPISGHVSLYWYRQALGQGPEFLTYFNYEAQQDKSGLPNDRFSAERPEGSISTLTIQRTEQRDSAMYRCASTLGTTYNEQFFGPGTRLTVL.

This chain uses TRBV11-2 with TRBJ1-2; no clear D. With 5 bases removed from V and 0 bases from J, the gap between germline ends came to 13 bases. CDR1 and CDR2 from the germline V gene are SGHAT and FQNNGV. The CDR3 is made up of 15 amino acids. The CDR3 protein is CASSPGRLTNYGYTF. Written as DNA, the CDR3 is TGTGCCAGCAGCCCCGGGAGGCTCACTAACTATGGCTACACCTTC.

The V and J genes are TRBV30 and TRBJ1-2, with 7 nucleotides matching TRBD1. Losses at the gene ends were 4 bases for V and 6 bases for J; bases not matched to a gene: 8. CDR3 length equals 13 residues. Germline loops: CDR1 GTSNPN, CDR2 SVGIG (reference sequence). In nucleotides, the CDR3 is TGTGCCTGGAAAAGAGGGGGCGAGGATGGCTACACCTTC. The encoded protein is CAWKRGGEDGYTF.